Below, 21 T cell receptor beta chains from the same sample are listed, as sequenced in a study of CD8+ T cells in alopecia areata. Sequencing used cDNA as its template, made by extracting RNA and reverse transcribing it. The assay was immunoSEQ multiplex PCR, and TCRdb's table has in-frame clones only and misses some. The sample has approximately 150,000 clones; more than 40% are singletons. What was sequenced was CD4+ T cells sorted from blood. The receptors come from a human donor with alopecia areata.

This clone was seen a handful of times. The chain combines TRBV29-1 with TRBJ2-3; D unresolved. The V gene's germline CDR1 is SQVTM and CDR2 ANQGSEA. The CDR3 consists of 15 residues. V was cut by 4 bases and J by 4 bases, with 18 bases left in between. CDR3: CSVALRRRGSDTQYF. The CDR3 bases are TGCAGCGTTGCGTTGCGCCGCCGAGGATCAGATACGCAGTATTTT.

The sample holds a few counts of this clone. This chain joins TRBV11-1 and TRBJ2-7, with D unclear. Trimming shortened V by 5 bases and J by 3 bases, and 5 bases separated the two germline ends. Germline V lookup: CDR1 SGHAT, CDR2 FQDESV (reference sequence). This CDR3 is built from 11 residues. This CDR3 reads CASSDRYEQYF. Written as DNA, the CDR3 is TGTGCCAGCAGCGACCGCTACGAGCAGTACTTC.

This clone was observed a few times. This chain links TRBV10-2 with TRBJ2-5; D is ambiguous. The germline V gene has CDR1 WSHSY and CDR2 SAAADI. Trimming removed 2 bases at V and 5 bases at J, with 6 bases between. The CDR3 contains 12 residues. Here the CDR3 reads CASSELVETQYF. CDR3 DNA sequence: TGCGCCAGCAGTGAGCTAGTTGAGACCCAGTACTTC.

Written as DNA, the CDR3 is TGCGCCAGCAGCCAAGAATGGCTAGCGGGAACGGGTGAGCAGTTCTTC. This gives the protein CASSQEWLAGTGEQFF. This chain links TRBV4-1 with TRBJ2-1; 9 positions match TRBD2. V gave up 0 bases and J gave up 9 bases; unmatched junction bases: 9. Germline V CDR1 and CDR2: MGHRA, YSYEKL. The CDR3 is 16 amino acids.

V gene TRBV27 combines with J gene TRBJ2-3, with unresolved D. Trimming removed 4 bases at V and 4 bases at J, with 18 bases between. The CDR3 consists of 16 residues. Germline loops: CDR1 MNHEY, CDR2 SMNVEV (reference sequence). The CDR3 DNA follows: TGTGCCAGCAGTTCCTTTGGCAGCCCCCAGGCAGATACGCAGTATTTT. Its translation: CASSSFGSPQADTQYF.

The chain couples TRBV4-1 to TRBJ2-5; TRBD1 matches 9 bases. The CDR3 contains 15 residues. Trimming at V came to 7 bases and at J to 5 bases, leaving 11 bases not matched to a gene. CDR1 is MGHRA and CDR2 is YSYEKL in the germline V gene. The DNA of the CDR3 is TGCGCCAGCACCGGGACAGGGCGGTTAATGGAGACCCAGTACTTC. Its translation is CASTGTGRLMETQYF.

The chain is built from TRBV2 and TRBJ2-1; D not resolved. V was shortened by 1 base and J by 0 bases, with 4 bases between the two germline ends. Germline V lookup: CDR1 SNHLY, CDR2 FYNNEI. The CDR3 length is 14 residues. Here the CDR3 DNA reads TGTGCCAGCAGTGAAGGTCCCTCCTACAATGAGCAGTTCTTC. Translation gives CASSEGPSYNEQFF.

The chain carries TRBV28 and TRBJ2-4, with D possibly being TRBD2 (6 bases). Per the germline V gene, CDR1 is MDHEN and CDR2 is SYDVKM. Trimming removed 3 bases from V and 9 bases from J, with 12 bases in between. The CDR3 extends over 13 amino acids. The CDR3 reads CASSFGGIVIQYF. The CDR3 DNA reads as TGTGCCAGCAGTTTTGGGGGGATTGTCATTCAGTACTTC.

The chain combines TRBV5-1 with TRBJ2-3; D is undetermined. The CDR3 has 15 amino acids. V dropped 7 bases and J dropped 0 bases, with 15 bases sitting between them. The germline V gene encodes CDR1 SGHRS and CDR2 YFSETQ. The CDR3 protein is CASSHYPDSTDTQYF. DNA of the CDR3: TGCGCCAGCTCGCACTACCCCGATAGCACAGATACGCAGTATTTT. Full variable domain (missing parts from reference TRBV5-1 and TRBJ2-3): KAGVTQTPRYLIKTRGQQVTLSCSPISGHRSVSWYQQTPGQGLQFLFEYFSETQRNKGNFPGRFSGRQFSNSRSEMNVSTLELGDSALYLCASSHYPDSTDTQYFGPGTRLTVL.

CDR3 in amino acids: CSVARGTPQETQYF. The DNA for the CDR3 is TGCAGCGTTGCGCGGGGAACCCCCCAAGAGACCCAGTACTTC. The gene calls are TRBV29-1 and TRBJ2-5; maybe TRBD2 (6 bases). CDR1 is SQVTM, CDR2 ANQGSEA, per germline. This CDR3 is built from 14 residues. The V and J ends lost 4 bases and 1 base respectively, with 13 bases between them.

The J gene is TRBJ2-7, the V gene TRBV30; no firm D call. Trimming cost V 3 bases and J 2 bases, with 11 bases left between them. The germline gives CDR1 GTSNPN, CDR2 SVGIG (reference sequence). The length of the CDR3 is 13 residues. CDR3 in DNA: TGTGCCTGGAGGTTCAAAGGGACCTACGAGCAGTACTTC. Its protein product is CAWRFKGTYEQYF.

J is TRBJ2-2 and V is TRBV6-5, with 9 bases lining up with TRBD2. The CDR3 is 15 amino acids. The germline V gene encodes CDR1 MNHEY and CDR2 SVGAGI. The junction had 5 bases not matched to a gene; V was cut back by 6 bases and J by 3 bases. CDR3 sequence reads: CASSQAGGDTGELFF. The CDR3 DNA reads TGTGCCAGCAGCCAAGCGGGAGGAGACACCGGGGAGCTGTTTTTT.

The chain carries TRBV6-5 and TRBJ1-2; no clear D gene. Per the germline V gene, CDR1 is MNHEY and CDR2 is SVGAGI. The V gene lost 6 bases and the J gene lost 4 bases, with 18 bases spanning the gap. This CDR3 contains 15 residues. CDR3: CASRPDGYLRYGYTF. For the CDR3, the DNA is TGTGCCAGCAGACCGGACGGGTACCTTCGCTATGGCTACACCTTC.

The CDR3 region has the DNA TGTGCCAGCAGTTCTATAGGACAGGGGGCGCGAAATTATGGCTACACCTTC. It encodes CASSSIGQGARNYGYTF. The rearrangement joins TRBV27 to TRBJ1-2; 11 bases fit TRBD1. Trimming cost V 4 bases and J 5 bases; bases outside gene matches: 12. Germline V gene lookup returns CDR1 MNHEY and CDR2 SMNVEV (reference sequence). The CDR3 is 17 residues long.

The V gene is TRBV6-5, the J gene TRBJ1-2, with no clear D. Trimming cost V 0 bases and J 5 bases, with 10 bases left between them. The CDR3 loop spans 14 amino acids. The V gene's germline CDR1 is MNHEY and CDR2 SVGAGI. For the CDR3, the DNA is TGTGCCAGCAGTTACTCACCGAGGATTTATGGCTACACCTTC. Its protein is CASSYSPRIYGYTF.

The chain uses TRBV4-1 and TRBJ2-3, with TRBD2 matching over 10 bases. V was clipped by 5 bases and J by 3 bases; unmatched bases: 2. The CDR3 is made up of 14 amino acids. Germline V gene sequence: CDR1 MGHRA, CDR2 YSYEKL. CDR3 residues: CASSLTSGTDTQYF. The CDR3 DNA follows: TGCGCCAGCAGCTTGACTAGCGGGACAGATACGCAGTATTTT.

This chain joins TRBV7-3 and TRBJ1-2; TRBD1 is a possible D gene (5 bases). The CDR3 sequence is 15 residues long. The V gene lost 5 bases and the J gene lost 4 bases, with 17 bases spanning the gap. Germline assignment: CDR1 SGHTA and CDR2 FQGTGA. Here the CDR3 DNA reads TGTGCCAGCAGCCACCAGGGTCAGGCAGCCTATGGCTACACCTTC. This translates into CASSHQGQAAYGYTF.

This clone appeared a single time. The chain employs TRBV5-1 and TRBJ2-1; unclear D gene. The CDR3 extends over 14 amino acids. V lost 0 bases and J 10 bases, leaving 14 bases between the germline ends. CDR1 is SGHRS and CDR2 is YFSETQ in the germline V gene. In nucleotides, the CDR3 is TGCGCCAGCAGCTTGGTGCCGGTCCTGGGGGAGCAGTTCTTC. Translating it yields CASSLVPVLGEQFF.

This clone appeared a few times. The chain recombines TRBV28 with TRBJ2-1; D gene unclear. The CDR3 has 12 residues. V dropped 5 bases and J dropped 15 bases, with 17 bases sitting between them. Per the germline V gene, CDR1 is MDHEN and CDR2 is SYDVKM. The CDR3 sequence is CASSDKRPGPFF. CDR3 sequence (DNA): TGTGCCAGCAGTGACAAACGCCCCGGTCCGTTCTTC.

The rearrangement uses TRBV27 and TRBJ2-1; no clear D gene. V lost 5 bases, J lost 9 bases, and 17 bases lay in between. This CDR3 is built from 14 residues. Per the germline V gene, CDR1 is MNHEY and CDR2 is SMNVEV (reference sequence). CDR3 protein: CASSPTRRFLEQFF. DNA for the CDR3: TGTGCCAGCAGTCCTACTCGACGATTTCTTGAGCAGTTCTTC.

This clone was recorded a few times. The chain joins TRBV5-1 to TRBJ2-1; the D call may be TRBD1 or TRBD2 (5 bases each). V was clipped by 0 bases and J by 3 bases, with 10 bases between them. Germline CDR1 is SGHRS and CDR2 is YFSETQ. This CDR3 has 15 amino acids. The CDR3 is CASSLAGTIYNEQFF. The CDR3 nucleotides are TGCGCCAGCAGCTTGGCGGGGACGATCTACAATGAGCAGTTCTTC.